The rows below give T cell receptor beta chains drawn from one sample of a study of tumor and adjacent non-tumor tissue in lung cancer. TCRdb redid the calling of the multiplex PCR reads with MiXCR, one entry per CDR3 protein. In the table there are 65,000 to 75,000 distinct CDR3 sequences, 55% to 85% of which are singletons. Sequencing input: lung tumor tissue. All receptors derive from a man in his sixties with non-small cell lung cancer. Both conserved end residues are part of each CDR3. A D gene is named only where the DNA matches it firmly. The size field is filled for only some rows; it gives once, few, many or a size class.

V: TRBV29-1; J: TRBJ2-1; size: NA; D: TRBD2; CDR3: CSAGPCGRNEQFF; DNA: TGTAGCGCTGGGCCTTGCGGGAGGAATGAGCAGTTCTTC
V: TRBV6-6; J: TRBJ2-2; size: NA; D: NA; CDR3: CASNYSGTGKLFF; DNA: TGTGCCAGCAATTACTCGGGGACCGGGAAGCTGTTTTTT
V: TRBV11-1; J: TRBJ2-1; size: NA; D: TRBD2; CDR3: CASSYLAGIYNEQFF; DNA: TGTGCTAGCAGCTATCTAGCGGGAATCTACAATGAGCAGTTCTTC
V: TRBV20-1; J: TRBJ2-5; size: NA; D: NA; CDR3: CSARSGAGHHKTQYF; DNA: TGCAGTGCTAGATCCGGCGCAGGGCACCATAAGACCCAGTACTTC
V: TRBV29-1; J: TRBJ2-2; size: NA; D: NA; CDR3: CSVEGDNTGELLF; DNA: TGCAGCGTGGAGGGGGATAACACCGGGGAGCTGTTATTT
V: TRBV28; J: TRBJ2-4; size: NA; D: NA; CDR3: CARSLYPLAKNIQYF; DNA: TGTGCCAGGAGTTTATACCCCCTAGCAAAAAACATACAGTACTTC
V: TRBV5-1; J: TRBJ2-1; size: many; D: TRBD2; CDR3: CASSLAGGNEQFF; DNA: TGCGCCAGCAGCTTGGCCGGGGGGAATGAGCAGTTCTTC
V: TRBV6-2/TRBV6-3; J: TRBJ2-1; size: NA; D: TRBD2; CDR3: CASSNNRRGSDEQFF; DNA: TGCGCCAGCAGTAACAATAGACGCGGGAGCGATGAGCAGTTCTTC
V: TRBV20-1; J: TRBJ2-1; size: once; D: TRBD2; CDR3: CNAREPSGSSNEQFF; DNA: TGCAATGCTAGAGAACCTAGCGGGAGTTCAAATGAGCAGTTCTTC
V: TRBV11-2; J: TRBJ2-1; size: NA; D: NA; CDR3: CASSLVQVGEQFF; DNA: TGTGCCAGCAGCTTAGTTCAAGTCGGTGAGCAGTTCTTC
V: TRBV6-6; J: TRBJ1-1; size: NA; D: TRBD1; CDR3: CVSSLLPPGQVSEAFF; DNA: TGTGTCAGCAGCCTCCTACCCCCTGGACAGGTTTCTGAAGCTTTCTTT
V: TRBV6-5; J: TRBJ2-1; size: NA; D: NA; CDR3: CASSYSRRSGIEQFF; DNA: TGTGCTAGCAGTTACTCGAGGCGCAGCGGCATTGAGCAGTTCTTC
V: TRBV6-1; J: TRBJ1-5; size: NA; D: TRBD1; CDR3: CASSAGGATNQPQHF; DNA: TGTGCCAGCAGTGCAGGGGGGGCGACCAATCAGCCACAGCATTTT
V: TRBV5-4; J: TRBJ2-3; size: NA; D: TRBD2; CDR3: CASSPIEREPRDKQYF; DNA: TGTGCAAGCAGCCCTATCGAGCGGGAGCCGCGAGATAAGCAGTATTTT
V: TRBV5-5; J: TRBJ2-3; size: NA; D: NA; CDR3: CAGSLGGIGDRQYF; DNA: TGTGCCGGCAGCTTGGGCGGCATTGGGGATAGGCAGTATTTT
V: TRBV6-1; J: TRBJ2-5; size: NA; D: TRBD2; CDR3: CASNVSTSGRETQYF; DNA: TGTGCCAGTAATGTTTCAACTAGCGGGAGGGAGACCCAGTACTTC
V: TRBV20-1; J: TRBJ2-1; size: NA; D: NA; CDR3: CSARDRTGSGENCNDQSF; DNA: TGCAGTGCTAGAGATCGCACGGGTAGCGGAGAAAATTGCAATGACCAGTCCTTC
V: TRBV11-1; J: TRBJ2-5; size: NA; D: NA; CDR3: CVSSQDVYEQDTQYF; DNA: TGTGTCAGCAGTCAAGACGTATATGAACAAGATACACAGTACTTC
V: TRBV11-1; J: TRBJ2-1; size: NA; D: NA; CDR3: CASILVSGIGDNEQFF; DNA: TGTGCCAGCATCTTAGTGAGCGGGATCGGGGACAATGAACAGTTCTTC
V: TRBV10-1; J: TRBJ1-1; size: NA; D: NA; CDR3: CVSLRGFNTEAFF; DNA: TGCGTCAGCCTGCGGGGGTTCAACACTGAAGCTTTCTTT
V: TRBV28; J: TRBJ2-1; size: many; D: NA; CDR3: CASSIWRQNREQFF; DNA: TGTGCCAGCTCCATTTGGCGGCAAAATCGTGAGCAGTTCTTC
V: TRBV5-4; J: TRBJ2-2; size: NA; D: TRBD1; CDR3: CASSVNRGTVELFF; DNA: TGTGCCAGCAGCGTGAACAGGGGGACCGTGGAGCTGTTTTTT
V: TRBV5-6; J: TRBJ1-5; size: NA; D: NA; CDR3: CASSLEGFSGYQPLHF; DNA: TGTGCCAGCAGCTTGGAAGGCTTTTCGGGTTATCAGCCCCTGCATTTT
V: TRBV29-1; J: TRBJ2-3; size: NA; D: NA; CDR3: CSGGRDTLYF; DNA: TGTAGCGGTGGTAGAGATACGCTGTATTTT
V: TRBV11-1; J: TRBJ1-1; size: NA; D: NA; CDR3: CVSSMQVNTDAFF; DNA: TGTGTCAGCAGCATGCAGGTGAACACTGATGCTTTCTTT
V: TRBV6-5; J: TRBJ2-1; size: NA; D: NA; CDR3: CANRYDRGSDEQFF; DNA: TGTGCCAACAGATACGACCGGGGGTCGGATGAGCAGTTCTTC
V: TRBV6-1; J: TRBJ1-5; size: NA; D: TRBD1; CDR3: CASSEVGQAKPPYRNQPQHF; DNA: TGTGCCAGCAGTGAAGTTGGACAGGCAAAACCTCCTTATAGAAATCAGCCCCAGCATTTT
V: TRBV20-1; J: TRBJ1-5; size: few; D: NA; CDR3: CGASGDISDQPQHF; DNA: TGCGGTGCTAGTGGGGACATTAGCGATCAGCCCCAGCATTTT
V: TRBV10-3; J: TRBJ2-1; size: NA; D: NA; CDR3: CTISGANNEQFF; DNA: TGTACCATCAGTGGGGCGAACAATGAGCAGTTCTTC
V: TRBV7-8; J: TRBJ2-1; size: NA; D: NA; CDR3: CASSMNRTYNELFF; DNA: TGTGCCAGCAGCATGAACAGAACCTACAATGAGCTGTTCTTC
V: TRBV28; J: TRBJ1-1; size: NA; D: NA; CDR3: CASSRWANTEAFF; DNA: TGTGCCAGCAGTCGGTGGGCGAATACTGAAGCTTTCTTT
V: TRBV20-1; J: TRBJ2-1; size: medium-sized; D: TRBD2; CDR3: CSAFIAGGRNEQFF; DNA: TGCAGTGCTTTCATAGCGGGAGGGCGAAATGAGCAGTTCTTC
V: TRBV11-3; J: TRBJ2-7; size: few; D: NA; CDR3: CVSSLGIGTGNYGQYF; DNA: TGTGTCAGCAGCTTAGGAATTGGGACGGGTAACTACGGGCAGTACTTC
V: TRBV12-5; J: TRBJ2-1; size: NA; D: TRBD2; CDR3: CASGWRSSGFNNEQFF; DNA: TGTGCTAGTGGTTGGAGGAGTAGCGGGTTCAACAATGAGCAGTTCTTC